This T cell receptor (beta chain) was recorded in a study of post-analysis software for immune sequencing data (dated by TCRdb to 2013 to 2016). The study in broad terms: Recorded disease courses included relapsing-remitting, secondary progressive and progressive-relapsing multiple sclerosis, with some patients lacking subtype annotation. A subset of samples was prepared in parallel using single-end sample barcoding, then pooled and co-amplified after Illumina adapter ligation. Patient repertoires were compared against 11 to 12 previously published healthy control repertoires from donors aged roughly 6 to 27 years. The paper's findings and limits, for the study overall: Significantly lower normalized Chao1 diversity was found in multiple sclerosis patients than in controls, suggesting substantial peripheral T-cell clonal expansion. Patients showed significantly higher frequencies than controls for roughly 5 TRBV segments, among them TRBV5-6, TRBV5-1 and TRBV20-1. When samples were clustered directly using the F measure, samples prepared in the same batch co-clustered strongly, which prompted a batch-effect correction. The multiple sclerosis patient group was slightly younger than the control group.

Of note for this clonotype: Its antigen is not yet known. Qualities for individual bases were not recorded, and no much larger clone is one base off.

For CDR1 and CDR2, the germline V gene lists SGHTA and FQGNSA. The CDR3 spans 19 residues, from the cysteine through the phenylalanine. Only the CDR3 region is kept as DNA, spanning 57 bases read in frame from base 1. V and J are trimmed by 2 bases and 5 bases, and the gene matches miss 16 bases of the junction. To demonstrate the VDJtools post-analysis software, the study profiled TCR beta repertoires from the peripheral blood of about 13 young patients with multiple sclerosis. The multiple sclerosis patients were children and adolescents between roughly 6 and 17 years of age. Preparation of the library involved PCR. TCRdb records Illumina HiSeq 2500 as the sequencer. To reduce PCR and sequencing biases, unique molecular identifiers were incorporated into the TCR beta cDNA libraries. Every 1 to 10 million input T cells yielded 500,000 or so cDNA molecules, meaning each molecule approximated one T cell. The patient libraries were prepared and sequenced using the same protocol as the earlier healthy control dataset. Samples belonging to the same batch were prepared together, multiplexed and sequenced on a shared HiSeq lane. The source study handled its data this way. MIGEC was used to process the raw barcoded reads, and molecular identifier groups with only a single read were discarded before consensus assembly and CDR3 extraction. Clonotype tables were post-analysed with VDJtools, normalizing diversity by down-sampling all datasets to the smallest sample size. Repertoire overlap clustering matched CDR3 amino acid but not nucleotide sequences to correct batch-related cross-sample contamination. TCRdb trimmed public reads at Q25 via fastp, called clones via MiXCR and kept in-frame beta chains. Under each unique CDR3 protein, matching rows form one entry showing the most common genes and DNA. The V and J calls and clone size come from TCRdb's table, not from the authors' own analysis. This sample holds 350,000 to 500,000 distinct CDR3 sequences; about 39% were observed only once. The ten largest make up less than 10% of the sample.

The chain employs TRBV7-2 and TRBJ1-1; TRBD1 matches 11 bases in the middle. Sequencing input: blood. The receptor was isolated from a girl aged 2 to 10 with multiple sclerosis. The CDR3 region reads CASSLFLGQGAAVGTEAFF. The nucleotides are TGTGCCAGCAGCTTATTCCTCGGACAGGGGGCCGCGGTTGGGACTGAAGCTTTCTTT.